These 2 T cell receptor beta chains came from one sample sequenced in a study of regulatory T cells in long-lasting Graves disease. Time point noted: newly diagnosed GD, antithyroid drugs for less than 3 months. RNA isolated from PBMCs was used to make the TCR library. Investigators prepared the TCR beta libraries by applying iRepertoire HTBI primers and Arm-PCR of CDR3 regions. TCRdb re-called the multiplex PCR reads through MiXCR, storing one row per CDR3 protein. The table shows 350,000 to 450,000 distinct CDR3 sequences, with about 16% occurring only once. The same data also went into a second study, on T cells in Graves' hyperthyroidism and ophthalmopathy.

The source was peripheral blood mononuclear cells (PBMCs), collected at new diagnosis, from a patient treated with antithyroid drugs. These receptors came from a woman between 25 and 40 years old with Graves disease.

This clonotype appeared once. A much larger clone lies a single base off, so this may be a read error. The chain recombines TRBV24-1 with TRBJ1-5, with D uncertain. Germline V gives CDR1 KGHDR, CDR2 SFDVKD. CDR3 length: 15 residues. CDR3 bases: TGTGCCACCGGTGATATCGCAGGACCCAATCAGCCCCAGCATTTT. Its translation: CATGDIAGPNQPQHF.

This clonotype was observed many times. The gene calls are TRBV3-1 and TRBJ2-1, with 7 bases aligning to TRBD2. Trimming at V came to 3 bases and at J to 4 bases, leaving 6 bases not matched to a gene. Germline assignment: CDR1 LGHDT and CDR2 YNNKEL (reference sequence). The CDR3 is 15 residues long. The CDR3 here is CASSQRRERYNEQFF. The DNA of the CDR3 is TGTGCCAGCAGCCAGCGGCGGGAGCGATACAATGAGCAGTTCTTC.